This T cell receptor (beta chain) was sequenced for a study of shared clonotypes between healthy human individuals. This clone was observed a single time. As defined, naive CD8 cells were CD45RO-negative and positively selected for CCR7, with terminally differentiated effector memory CD45RA+ cells excluded. Assay used: immunoSEQ multiplex PCR; TCRdb lists only in-frame clones, some missing. Of about 2.1 million clones in the sample, roughly 95% were seen once. Sequenced material: naive CD8+ T cells from PBMCs. The sequence came from a man between 18 and 29 years old in good health. Some clones in this sample may be carry-over from other donors' samples.

The CDR3 loop reads CAWSTSGSTYEQYF. CDR3 bases: TGTGCCTGGAGTACCAGCGGGTCCACCTACGAGCAGTACTTC. This chain uses TRBV30 with TRBJ2-7; tentative D call: TRBD2 (6 bases). Germline assignment: CDR1 GTSNPN and CDR2 SVGIG (reference sequence). With 2 bases removed from V and 2 bases from J, the gap between germline ends came to 13 bases. The CDR3 is 14 amino acids.